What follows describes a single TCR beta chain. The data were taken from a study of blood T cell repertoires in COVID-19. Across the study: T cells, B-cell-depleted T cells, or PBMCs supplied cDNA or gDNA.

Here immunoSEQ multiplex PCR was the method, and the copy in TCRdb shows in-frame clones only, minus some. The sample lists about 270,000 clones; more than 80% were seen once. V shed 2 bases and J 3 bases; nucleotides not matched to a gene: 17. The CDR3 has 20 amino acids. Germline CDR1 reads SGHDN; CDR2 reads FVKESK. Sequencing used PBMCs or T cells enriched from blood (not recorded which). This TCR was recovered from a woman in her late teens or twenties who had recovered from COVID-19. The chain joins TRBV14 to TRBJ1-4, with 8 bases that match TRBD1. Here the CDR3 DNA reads TGTGCCAGCAGCCAATATACCGGGACAGGAGTTCGTGGGGCTAATGAAAAACTGTTTTTT. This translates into CASSQYTGTGVRGANEKLFF.